Following are 20 T cell receptor beta chains from one sample sequenced in a study of blood T cells in healthy people across ages. PCR was performed a second time for roughly 7 to 12 cycles using a sample-barcoded 5' primer and a J-beta primer mix. TCRdb re-called the 5' RACE reads through MiXCR, storing one row per CDR3 protein. The sample lists about 590,000 distinct CDR3 sequences, roughly 31% occurring once. The sequenced sample consisted of blood. The receptors derive from an elderly woman in good health.

This chain uses TRBV19 with TRBJ2-1, with 8 bases lining up with TRBD2. The end of the DNA fits TRBJ2-7 better, so the J call may be wrong. Per the germline V gene, CDR1 is LNHDA and CDR2 is SQIVND (reference sequence). There are 14 residues in the CDR3. The DNA for the CDR3 is TGTGCCAGTAGTACGAGAGGGACTAGCTACGAGCAGTACTTC. This encodes CASSTRGTSYEQYF.

The V gene is TRBV29-1, the J gene TRBJ2-7; TRBD1 might be the D (5 bases). The DNA end is more similar to TRBJ2-5, so the J call may be wrong. This CDR3 region has 12 residues. Germline V gives CDR1 SQVTM, CDR2 ANQGSEA. The CDR3 loop reads CSGRQPGETQYF. DNA of the CDR3: TGCAGCGGCCGACAGCCCGGGGAGACCCAGTACTTC.

Of note for this clonotype: It may be a read error: a sequence one base away is much more abundant. The CDR3 protein is CASSAFGTDYNEQYF. CDR3 bases: TGTGCCAGCAGTGCGTTCGGGACAGACTACAATGAGCAGTACTTC. This sequence joins TRBV12-3 or TRBV12-4 and TRBJ2-1; 7 bases match TRBD1. The J call is in doubt because the DNA end fits TRBJ2-7 better. This CDR3 is 15 amino acids long.

In this sample, this clonotype turned up many times. The CDR3 DNA follows: TGTGCCAGCACCCAGGGACGAAGGACGGGTGAGCAGTACTTC. This sequence encodes CASTQGRRTGEQYF. The chain employs TRBV2 and TRBJ2-7, with D perhaps TRBD1 or TRBD2 (5 bases each). Germline CDR1 SNHLY, CDR2 FYNNEI. The CDR3 is 14 residues long. Trimming removed 7 bases at V and 7 bases at J, with 20 bases between.

Worth noting for this clonotype: A read error may account for a junction end that differs from germline. The chain uses TRBV5-6 and TRBJ1-2; D gene uncertain. Germline V CDR1 and CDR2: SGHDT, YYEEEE. This CDR3 has 13 residues. CDR3 protein: CARSLTSRYGYTF. The CDR3 DNA follows: TGTGCCCGCAGCTTGACATCCCGCTATGGCTACACCTTC.

This clonotype turned up a few times. This chain connects TRBV21-1 to TRBJ1-6; the D call of TRBD1 is as the table states it, not checked on the DNA. TRBV21-1 is labeled a pseudogene. The CDR3 runs 16 residues. This chain's CDR3 is CASSKAHRSQISPLHF. The CDR3 DNA reads TGTGCCAGCAGCAAAGCTCACAGGAGCCAAATTTCACCCCTCCACTTT.

This clonotype occurred many times. The V and J genes are TRBV11-3 and TRBJ2-3; D is undetermined. V was clipped by 5 bases and J by 4 bases, with 16 bases between them. Germline V gene sequence: CDR1 SGHNT, CDR2 YENEEA. This CDR3 is built from 15 residues. In DNA, the CDR3 is TGTGCCAGCAGCCTCCGAGGCCCCAGATCAGATACGCAGTATTTT. Its protein is CASSLRGPRSDTQYF.

This clonotype was recorded at least ten times. This sequence joins TRBV7-2 and TRBJ2-7, with TRBD1 matching over 9 bases. The CDR3 contains 14 residues. CDR1 is SGHTA and CDR2 is FQGNSA in the germline V gene. J lost 6 bases, V lost 1 base, and 4 bases had no gene match. CDR3 protein: CASSLGDRVGEQYF. DNA for the CDR3: TGTGCCAGCAGCTTAGGGGACAGGGTCGGCGAGCAGTACTTC.

The chain joins TRBV12-3 or TRBV12-4 to TRBJ2-3; D not resolved. V was trimmed by 4 bases and J by 5 bases, leaving 13 bases between them. This CDR3 has 14 amino acids. CDR3 in amino acids: CASSYFNTIDTQYF. As DNA, the CDR3 is TGTGCCAGCAGTTACTTCAACACGATAGATACGCAGTATTTT.

A note on this clonotype: A much larger clone differs by one base, so this may be a read error. The genes are TRBV6-2 or TRBV6-3 and TRBJ2-5; D may match TRBD1 or TRBD2 (5 bases each). Germline V gives CDR1 MNHEY, CDR2 SVGEGT. The CDR3 has 17 amino acids. The CDR3 coding sequence is TGTGCCGGCAGTTACAGCCGACGGGACCCAGAAGCAGAGACCCAGTACTTC. Protein product: CAGSYSRRDPEAETQYF.

This clonotype was detected many times. J is TRBJ2-5 and V is TRBV5-6, with D tentatively TRBD1 or TRBD2 (5 bases each). Trimming shortened V by 4 bases and J by 5 bases, and 15 bases separated the two germline ends. The CDR3 spans 14 residues. The germline gives CDR1 SGHDT, CDR2 YYEEEE. This chain's CDR3 is CASSPGWGFETQYF. The CDR3, as DNA: TGTGCCAGCAGCCCAGGATGGGGGTTCGAGACCCAGTACTTC. The whole variable domain, filled in from reference TRBV5-6 and TRBJ2-5, reads DAGVTQSPTHLIKTRGQQVTLRCSPKSGHDTVSWYQQALGQGPQFIFQYYEEEERQRGNFPDRFSGHQFPNYSSELNVNALLLGDSALYLCASSPGWGFETQYFGPGTRLLVL.

This clonotype came up many times. The chain has TRBV6-1 and TRBJ2-2; D possibly corresponds to TRBD2 (5 bases). Germline V CDR1 and CDR2: MNHNS, SASEGT. Trimming left V 4 bases short and J 4 bases short, with 10 bases between. The CDR3 has 14 amino acids. The CDR3 region is CASSVAGLTGELFF. In DNA form, the CDR3 reads TGTGCCAGCAGTGTGGCAGGACTCACCGGGGAGCTGTTTTTT.

This clonotype has just a few counts. This may be a read error: a much more frequent sequence differs by one nucleotide. This sequence joins TRBV3-1 and TRBJ2-3; unclear D gene. The CDR3 consists of 12 residues. Germline V gives CDR1 LGHDT, CDR2 YNNKEL (reference sequence). CDR3 in DNA: TGTGCCAGCAGCCAAGGGCTAGATGCGCAGTATTTT. Its protein product is CASSQGLDAQYF.

This clonotype has at least ten counts. The chain employs TRBV24-1 and TRBJ2-5, with D possibly being TRBD2 (5 bases). The CDR3 covers 12 residues. Trimming removed 12 bases from V and 5 bases from J, with 15 bases in between. Germline-derived CDR1 and CDR2 are KGHDR and SFDVKD. CDR3: CAVGPTGETQYF. The CDR3 DNA reads as TGTGCCGTTGGGCCCACGGGGGAGACCCAGTACTTC.

This clonotype was seen repeatedly, ten times or more. The CDR3 DNA sequence: TGTGCCAGCAGTTTCGGGGGGGGATACACCTTC. It specifies CASSFGGGYTF. V gene TRBV6-5 combines with J gene TRBJ1-2; TRBD1 might be the D (5 bases). The CDR3 extends over 11 amino acids. The V end lost 4 bases, the J end lost 11 bases, and 11 bases lay between the germline ends. The germline CDR1 and CDR2 sequences are MNHEY and SVGAGI.

This clonotype was recorded at least ten times. The chain uses TRBV12-3 or TRBV12-4 and TRBJ1-1, with 7 bases that match TRBD1. V gave up 7 bases and J gave up 5 bases; unmatched junction bases: 10. The CDR3 is 14 residues long. The CDR3 DNA follows: TGTGCCAGCACCAGGGGGAGAGGGAGTACTGAAGCTTTCTTT. This codes for CASTRGRGSTEAFF.

At least ten counts were recorded for this clonotype. V is TRBV6-2 or TRBV6-3 and J is TRBJ2-7; D not resolved. The V gene lost 5 bases and the J gene lost 0 bases, with 14 bases spanning the gap. Germline-derived CDR1 and CDR2 are MNHEY and SVGEGT. This CDR3 has 15 residues. CDR3 sequence (DNA): TGTGCCAGCAGTCTCCCGGACCCCCCCTCCTACGAGCAGTACTTC. It codes for CASSLPDPPSYEQYF.

Of note for this clonotype: A much larger clone lies a single base off, so this may be a read error. The J gene is TRBJ1-1, the V gene TRBV29-1; D not certain. This CDR3 has 16 amino acids. CDR1 is SQVTM, CDR2 ANQGSEA, per germline. V shed 5 bases and J shed 0 bases, with 19 bases lying between them. The CDR3 here is CSVSPEILTMNTEAFF. CDR3 nucleotides: TGCAGCGTTTCCCCTGAAATACTGACCATGAACACTGAAGCTTTCTTT. Full variable domain (remainder filled in from reference TRBV29-1 and TRBJ1-1): SAVISQKPSRDICQRGTSLTIQCQVDSQVTMMFWYRQQPGQSLTLIATANQGSEATYESGFVIDKFPISRPNLTFSTLTVSNMSPEDSSIYLCSVSPEILTMNTEAFFGQGTRLTVV.

This clonotype was found a few times. The rearrangement joins TRBV7-9 to TRBJ2-3, with TRBD2 identical over 9 bases. The trim removed 3 bases at V and 7 bases at J, leaving 8 bases unmatched. Germline V gene sequence: CDR1 SEHNR, CDR2 FQNEAQ (reference sequence). This CDR3 contains 15 residues. The CDR3 region has the DNA TGTGCCAGCAGCTTTAGCGGGGGCCAATCCTATACGCAGTATTTT. As protein: CASSFSGGQSYTQYF.

This clonotype showed up just a few times. V and J are TRBV7-2 and TRBJ1-1, with no clear D. Trimming pared 5 bases from V and 1 base from J, leaving 14 bases between. Germline CDR1 is SGHTA and CDR2 is FQGNSA. CDR3 length equals 15 residues. DNA of the CDR3: TGTGCCAGCAGCCCGCACCAGGCCACGAACACTGAAGCTTTCTTT. Protein sequence: CASSPHQATNTEAFF.